This T cell receptor beta chain was sequenced for a study of regulatory T cells in long-lasting Graves disease. The CDR3 runs 15 residues. The germline CDR1 and CDR2 sequences are MNHNS and SASEGT. The J segment lost 2 bases and the V segment lost 7 bases, leaving 4 bases of the junction unmatched. Study-level results: Persistent disease favored TRBV28, TRBJ1-2 and TRBJ2-5.

iRepertoire HTBI primers and Arm-PCR of CDR3 regions built TCR beta libraries. Under the authors' procedure: Identification of gene segments yielded around 63 TRBV and about 14 TRBJ across samples. TCRdb recomputed calls from the multiplex PCR reads with MiXCR, one row per CDR3 protein. The V and J calls come from TCRdb's annotation, not from the publication. The sample contains about 420,000 distinct CDR3 sequences, about a quarter of which appear only once. This clonotype was counted many times. Antigen specificity is unknown. Sample time point: persistent/refractory GD, antithyroid drugs over 5 years with positive TRAb. Making the TCR library involved RNA that had been extracted from PBMCs.

The receptor was isolated from a female donor with Graves disease. The sequencing here drew on peripheral blood mononuclear cells (PBMCs), taken when the disease was refractory, from a patient treated with antithyroid drugs. The chain combines TRBV6-1 with TRBJ2-6; 8 bases are a match to TRBD1. CDR3: CASILTGAGANVLTF. CDR3 sequence (DNA): TGTGCCAGCATATTGACAGGGGCTGGGGCCAACGTCCTGACTTTC.